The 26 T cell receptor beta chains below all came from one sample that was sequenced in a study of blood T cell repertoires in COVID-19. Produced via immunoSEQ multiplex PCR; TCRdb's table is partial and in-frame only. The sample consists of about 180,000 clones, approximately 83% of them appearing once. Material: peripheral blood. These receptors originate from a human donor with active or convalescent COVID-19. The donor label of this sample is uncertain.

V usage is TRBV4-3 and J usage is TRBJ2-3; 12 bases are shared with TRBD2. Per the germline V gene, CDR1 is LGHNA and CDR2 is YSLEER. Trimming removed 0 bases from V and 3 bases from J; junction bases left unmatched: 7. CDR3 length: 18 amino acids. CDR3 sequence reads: CASSQDEPLAGGTDTQYF. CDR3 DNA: TGCGCCAGCAGCCAAGACGAACCACTAGCGGGGGGAACAGATACGCAGTATTTT.

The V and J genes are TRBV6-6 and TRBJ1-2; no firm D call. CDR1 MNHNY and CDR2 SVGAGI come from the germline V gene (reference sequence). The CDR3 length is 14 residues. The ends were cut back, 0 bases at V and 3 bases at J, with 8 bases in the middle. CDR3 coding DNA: TGTGCCAGCAGTTACTCGGACGGGGACTATGGCTACACCTTC. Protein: CASSYSDGDYGYTF.

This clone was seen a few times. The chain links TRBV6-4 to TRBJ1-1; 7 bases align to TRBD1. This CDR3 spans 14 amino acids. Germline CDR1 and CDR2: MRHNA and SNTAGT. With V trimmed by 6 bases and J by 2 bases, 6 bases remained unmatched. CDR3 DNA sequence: TGTGCCAGCAGCGCCGGGACAGCTAACACTGAAGCTTTCTTT. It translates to CASSAGTANTEAFF.

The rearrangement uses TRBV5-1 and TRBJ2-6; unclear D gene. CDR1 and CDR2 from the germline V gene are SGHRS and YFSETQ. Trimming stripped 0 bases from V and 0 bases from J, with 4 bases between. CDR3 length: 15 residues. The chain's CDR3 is CASSLDGSGANVLTF. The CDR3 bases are TGCGCCAGCAGCTTGGACGGCTCTGGGGCCAACGTCCTGACTTTC.

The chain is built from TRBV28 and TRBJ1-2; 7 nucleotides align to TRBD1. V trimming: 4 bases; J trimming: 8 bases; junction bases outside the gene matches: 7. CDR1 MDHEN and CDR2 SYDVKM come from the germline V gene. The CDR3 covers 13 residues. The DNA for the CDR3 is TGTGCCAGCAGTTCGGCGACAGGGCCCGGCTACACCTTC. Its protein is CASSSATGPGYTF.

For the CDR3, the DNA is TGTGCCAGCAGCCGATACCTAGCGGGAGGGCGGACCTACAATGAGCAGTTCTTC. As protein: CASSRYLAGGRTYNEQFF. This sequence joins TRBV6-2 or TRBV6-3 and TRBJ2-1; TRBD2 matches at 12 bases. J was trimmed by 2 bases and V by 6 bases; bases with no gene match: 11. From germline, CDR1 is MNHEY and CDR2 SVGEGT. The CDR3 is made up of 18 amino acids.

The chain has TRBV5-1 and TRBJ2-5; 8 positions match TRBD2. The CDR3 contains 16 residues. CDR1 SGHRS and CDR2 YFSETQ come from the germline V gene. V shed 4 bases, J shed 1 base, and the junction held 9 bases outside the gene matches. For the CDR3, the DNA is TGCGCCAGCAGCCCGGACGGCGGGGGGCCCCAAGAGACCCAGTACTTC. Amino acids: CASSPDGGGPQETQYF.

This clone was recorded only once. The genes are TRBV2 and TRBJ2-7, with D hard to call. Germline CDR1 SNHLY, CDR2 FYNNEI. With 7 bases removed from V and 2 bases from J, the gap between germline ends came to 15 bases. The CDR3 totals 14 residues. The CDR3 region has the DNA TGTGCCAGCACTCCCTGGCAGCTAGCCTACGAGCAGTACTTC. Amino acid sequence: CASTPWQLAYEQYF.

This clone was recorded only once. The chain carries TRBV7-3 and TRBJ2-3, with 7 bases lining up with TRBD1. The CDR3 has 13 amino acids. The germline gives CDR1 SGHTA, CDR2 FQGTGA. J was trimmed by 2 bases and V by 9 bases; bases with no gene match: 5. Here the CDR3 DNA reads TGTGCCAGTTCGAGGGGGCCCACAGATACGCAGTATTTT. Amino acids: CASSRGPTDTQYF. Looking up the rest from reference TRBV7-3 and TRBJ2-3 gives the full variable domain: GAGVSQTPSNKVTEKGKYVELRCDPISGHTALYWYRQSLGQGPEFLIYFQGTGAADDSGLPNDRFFAVRPEGSVSTLKIQRTERGDSAVYLCASSRGPTDTQYFGPGTRLTVL.

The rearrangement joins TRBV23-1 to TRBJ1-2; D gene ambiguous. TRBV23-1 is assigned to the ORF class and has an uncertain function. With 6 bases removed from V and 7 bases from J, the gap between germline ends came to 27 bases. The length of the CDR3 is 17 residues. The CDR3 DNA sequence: TGCGCCAGCAGCCAAAAGGAGAAGAAGAGCTGTTATGGTGGCTACACCTTC. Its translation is CASSQKEKKSCYGGYTF.

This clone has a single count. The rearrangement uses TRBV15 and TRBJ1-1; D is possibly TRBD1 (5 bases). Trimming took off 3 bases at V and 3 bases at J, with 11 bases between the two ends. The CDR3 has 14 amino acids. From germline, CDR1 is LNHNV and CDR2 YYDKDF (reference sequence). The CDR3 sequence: CATSRGWGDTEAFF. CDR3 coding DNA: TGTGCCACCAGCAGGGGCTGGGGGGACACTGAAGCTTTCTTT.

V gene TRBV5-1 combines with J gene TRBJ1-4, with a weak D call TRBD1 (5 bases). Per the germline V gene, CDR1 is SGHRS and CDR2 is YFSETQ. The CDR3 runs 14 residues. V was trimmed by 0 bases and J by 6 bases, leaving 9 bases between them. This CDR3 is CASSLGRVDEKLFF. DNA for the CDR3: TGCGCCAGCAGCTTGGGCAGGGTTGATGAAAAACTGTTTTTT.

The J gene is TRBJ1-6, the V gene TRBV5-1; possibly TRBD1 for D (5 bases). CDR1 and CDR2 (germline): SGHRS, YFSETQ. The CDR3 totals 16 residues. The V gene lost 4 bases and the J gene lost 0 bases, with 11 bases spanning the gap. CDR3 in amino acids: CASSGGVSSYNSPLHF. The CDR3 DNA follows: TGCGCCAGCAGCGGGGGGGTGAGCTCCTATAATTCACCCCTCCACTTT.

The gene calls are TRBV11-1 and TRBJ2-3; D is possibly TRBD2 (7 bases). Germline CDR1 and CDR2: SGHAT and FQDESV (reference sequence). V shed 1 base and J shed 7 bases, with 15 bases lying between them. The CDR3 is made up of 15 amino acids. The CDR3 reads CASSLEGGSRHTQYF. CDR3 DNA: TGTGCCAGCAGCTTAGAGGGGGGGAGTCGGCATACGCAGTATTTT.

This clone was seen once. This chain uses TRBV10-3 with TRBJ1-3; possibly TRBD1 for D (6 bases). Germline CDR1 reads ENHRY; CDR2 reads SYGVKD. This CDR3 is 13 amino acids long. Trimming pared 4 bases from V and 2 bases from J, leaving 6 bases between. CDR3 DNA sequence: TGTGCCATCAGTGCAGGGGCTGGAAACACCATATATTTT. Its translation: CAISAGAGNTIYF.

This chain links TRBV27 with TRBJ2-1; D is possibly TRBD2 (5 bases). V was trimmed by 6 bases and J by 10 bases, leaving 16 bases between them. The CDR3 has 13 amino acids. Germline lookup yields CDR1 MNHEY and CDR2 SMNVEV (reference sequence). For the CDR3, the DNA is TGTGCCAGCAGCCCCCGGAGGAGCGACGAGCAGTTCTTC. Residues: CASSPRRSDEQFF.

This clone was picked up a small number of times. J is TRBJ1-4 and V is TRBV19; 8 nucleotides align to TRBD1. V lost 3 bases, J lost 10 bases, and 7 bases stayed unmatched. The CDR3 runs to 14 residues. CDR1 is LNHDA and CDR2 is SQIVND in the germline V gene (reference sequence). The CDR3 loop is CASSISTGEVKLFF. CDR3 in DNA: TGTGCCAGTAGTATCTCGACAGGGGAGGTAAAACTGTTTTTT.

This CDR3 is CASREGRNQPQHF. In DNA, the CDR3 is TGCGCCAGCAGGGAGGGGCGCAATCAGCCCCAGCATTTT. The rearrangement links TRBV10-2 to TRBJ1-5; possibly TRBD1 for D (5 bases). CDR3 length: 13 residues. V was cut by 6 bases and J by 2 bases, with 8 bases left in between. Germline CDR1 reads WSHSY; CDR2 reads SAAADI.

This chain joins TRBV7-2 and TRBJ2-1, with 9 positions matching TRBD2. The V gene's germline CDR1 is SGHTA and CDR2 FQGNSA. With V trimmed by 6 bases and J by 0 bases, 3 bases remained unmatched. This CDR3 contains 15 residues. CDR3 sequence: CASSSTSGSYNEQFF. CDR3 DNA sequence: TGTGCCAGCAGTTCGACTAGCGGCTCCTACAATGAGCAGTTCTTC.

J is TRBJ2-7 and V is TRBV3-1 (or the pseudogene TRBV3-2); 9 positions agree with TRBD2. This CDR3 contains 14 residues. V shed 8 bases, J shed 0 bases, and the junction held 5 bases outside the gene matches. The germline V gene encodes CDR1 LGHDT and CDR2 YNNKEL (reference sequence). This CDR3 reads CASRSSGGSYEQYF. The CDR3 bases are TGTGCCAGCCGGAGTAGCGGGGGCTCCTACGAGCAGTACTTC.

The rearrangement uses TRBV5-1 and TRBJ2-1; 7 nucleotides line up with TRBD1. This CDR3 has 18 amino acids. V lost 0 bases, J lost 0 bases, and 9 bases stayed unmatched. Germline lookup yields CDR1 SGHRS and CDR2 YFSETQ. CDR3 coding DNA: TGCGCCAGCAGCTTGGGGCTAAGGGGGCTCCCCTCCTACAATGAGCAGTTCTTC. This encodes CASSLGLRGLPSYNEQFF.

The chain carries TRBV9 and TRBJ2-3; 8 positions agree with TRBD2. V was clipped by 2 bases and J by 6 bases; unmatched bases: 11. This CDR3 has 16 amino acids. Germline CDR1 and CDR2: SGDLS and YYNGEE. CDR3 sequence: CASSVSGTDGFDTQYF. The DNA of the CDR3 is TGTGCCAGCAGCGTTAGCGGGACTGATGGGTTTGATACGCAGTATTTT.

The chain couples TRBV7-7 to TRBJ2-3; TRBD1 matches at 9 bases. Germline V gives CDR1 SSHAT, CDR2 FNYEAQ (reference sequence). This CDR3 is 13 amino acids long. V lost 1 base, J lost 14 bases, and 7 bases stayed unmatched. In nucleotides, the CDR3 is TGTGCCAGCAGCTTAGTGATCGGACAGGGGCTGTATTTT. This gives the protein CASSLVIGQGLYF.

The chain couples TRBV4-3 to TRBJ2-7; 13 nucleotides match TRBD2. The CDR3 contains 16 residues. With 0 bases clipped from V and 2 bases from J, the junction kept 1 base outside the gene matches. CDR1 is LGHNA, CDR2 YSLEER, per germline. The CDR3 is CASSQEGLAGTYEQYF. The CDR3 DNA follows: TGCGCCAGCAGCCAAGAGGGACTAGCGGGGACCTACGAGCAGTACTTC.

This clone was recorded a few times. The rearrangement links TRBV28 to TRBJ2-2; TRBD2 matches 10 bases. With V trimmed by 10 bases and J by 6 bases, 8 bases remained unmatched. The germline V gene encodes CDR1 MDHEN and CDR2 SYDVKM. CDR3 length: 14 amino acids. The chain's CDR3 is CATSHTSGAGELFF. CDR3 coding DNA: TGTGCCACCTCACATACTAGCGGGGCCGGGGAGCTGTTTTTT. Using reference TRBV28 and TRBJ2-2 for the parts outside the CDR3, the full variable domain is DVKVTQSSRYLVKRTGEKVFLECVQDMDHENMFWYRQDPGLGLRLIYFSYDVKMKEKGDIPEGYSVSREKKERFSLILESASTNQTSMYLCATSHTSGAGELFFGEGSRLTVL.

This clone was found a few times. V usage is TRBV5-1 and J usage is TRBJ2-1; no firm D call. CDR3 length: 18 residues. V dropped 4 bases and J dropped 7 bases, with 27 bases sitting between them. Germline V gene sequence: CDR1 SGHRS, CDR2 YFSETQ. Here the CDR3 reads CASSRSITGDPSVNEQFF. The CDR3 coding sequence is TGCGCCAGCAGCCGATCCATTACCGGAGACCCGTCGGTAAATGAGCAGTTCTTC. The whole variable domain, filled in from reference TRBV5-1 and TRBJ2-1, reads KAGVTQTPRYLIKTRGQQVTLSCSPISGHRSVSWYQQTPGQGLQFLFEYFSETQRNKGNFPGRFSGRQFSNSRSEMNVSTLELGDSALYLCASSRSITGDPSVNEQFFGPGTRLTVL.